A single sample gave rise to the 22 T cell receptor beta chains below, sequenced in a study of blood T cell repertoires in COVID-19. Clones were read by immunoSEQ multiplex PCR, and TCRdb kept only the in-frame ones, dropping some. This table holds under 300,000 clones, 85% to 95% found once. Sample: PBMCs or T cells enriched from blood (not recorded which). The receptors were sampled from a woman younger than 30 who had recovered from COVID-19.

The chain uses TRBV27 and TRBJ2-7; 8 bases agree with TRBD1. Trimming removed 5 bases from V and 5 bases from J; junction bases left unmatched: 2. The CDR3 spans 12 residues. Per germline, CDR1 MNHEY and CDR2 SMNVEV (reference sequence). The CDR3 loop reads CASSGQGNEQYF. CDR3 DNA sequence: TGTGCCAGCAGTGGACAGGGTAACGAGCAGTACTTC.

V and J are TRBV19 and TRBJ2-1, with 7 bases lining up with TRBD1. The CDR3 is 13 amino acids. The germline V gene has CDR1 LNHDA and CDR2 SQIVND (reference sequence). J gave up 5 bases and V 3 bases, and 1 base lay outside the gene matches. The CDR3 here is CASSMTGNNEQFF. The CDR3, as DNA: TGTGCCAGTAGTATGACAGGGAACAATGAGCAGTTCTTC.

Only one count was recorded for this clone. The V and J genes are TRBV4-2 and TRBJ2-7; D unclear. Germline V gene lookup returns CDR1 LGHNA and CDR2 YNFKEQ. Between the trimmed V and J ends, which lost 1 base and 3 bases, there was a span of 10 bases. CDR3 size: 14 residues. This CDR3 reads CASSQGRVDYEQYF. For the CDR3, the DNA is TGTGCCAGCAGCCAAGGACGGGTGGACTACGAGCAGTACTTC.

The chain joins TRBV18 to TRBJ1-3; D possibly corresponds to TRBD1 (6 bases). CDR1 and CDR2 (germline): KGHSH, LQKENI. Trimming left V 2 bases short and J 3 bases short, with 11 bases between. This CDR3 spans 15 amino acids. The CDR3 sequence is CASSPSMDSGNTIYF. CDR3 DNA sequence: TGTGCCAGCTCACCATCCATGGACAGTGGAAACACCATATATTTT.

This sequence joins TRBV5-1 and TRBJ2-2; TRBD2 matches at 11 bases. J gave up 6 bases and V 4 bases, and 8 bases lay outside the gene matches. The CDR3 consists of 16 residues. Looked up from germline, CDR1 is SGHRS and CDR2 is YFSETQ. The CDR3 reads CASSPQLAGESGELFF. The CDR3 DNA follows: TGCGCCAGCAGCCCCCAACTAGCGGGAGAGTCCGGGGAGCTGTTTTTT.

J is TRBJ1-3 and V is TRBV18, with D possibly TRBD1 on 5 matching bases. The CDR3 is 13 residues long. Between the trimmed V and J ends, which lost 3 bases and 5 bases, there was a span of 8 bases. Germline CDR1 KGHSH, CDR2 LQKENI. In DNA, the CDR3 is TGTGCCAGCTCACCGTCGGACAGAAACACCATATATTTT. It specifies CASSPSDRNTIYF.

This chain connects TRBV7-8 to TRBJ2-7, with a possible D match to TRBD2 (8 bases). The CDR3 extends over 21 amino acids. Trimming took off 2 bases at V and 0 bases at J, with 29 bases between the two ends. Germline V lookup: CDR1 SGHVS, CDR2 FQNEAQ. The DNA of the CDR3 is TGTGCCAGCAGCTTACCCGGGACAGCCACTAGCGGAGGTTACAGCTCCTACGAGCAGTACTTC. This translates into CASSLPGTATSGGYSSYEQYF.

In nucleotides, the CDR3 is TGTGCCAGCAGCCAAGACTGGAAAGCGGGAGGGCCGGGGAAAAACATTCAGTACTTC. Encoded protein: CASSQDWKAGGPGKNIQYF. V gene TRBV3-1 (or the pseudogene TRBV3-2) combines with J gene TRBJ2-4; 10 nucleotides match TRBD2. J lost 4 bases, V lost 0 bases, and 12 bases had no gene match. The CDR3 length is 19 residues. Germline V gene lookup returns CDR1 LGHDT and CDR2 YNNKEL (reference sequence).

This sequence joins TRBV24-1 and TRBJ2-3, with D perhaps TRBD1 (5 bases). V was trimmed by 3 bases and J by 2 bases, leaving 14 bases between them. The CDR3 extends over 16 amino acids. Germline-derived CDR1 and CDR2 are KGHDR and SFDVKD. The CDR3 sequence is CATSDHTTGFTDTQYF. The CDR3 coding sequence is TGTGCCACCAGTGATCACACTACAGGATTCACAGATACGCAGTATTTT.

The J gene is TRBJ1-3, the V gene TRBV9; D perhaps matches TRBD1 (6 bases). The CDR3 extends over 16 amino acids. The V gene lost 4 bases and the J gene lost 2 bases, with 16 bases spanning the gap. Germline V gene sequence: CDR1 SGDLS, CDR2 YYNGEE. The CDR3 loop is CASSPNTGWAGNTIYF. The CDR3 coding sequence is TGTGCCAGCAGCCCTAACACAGGGTGGGCTGGAAACACCATATATTTT.

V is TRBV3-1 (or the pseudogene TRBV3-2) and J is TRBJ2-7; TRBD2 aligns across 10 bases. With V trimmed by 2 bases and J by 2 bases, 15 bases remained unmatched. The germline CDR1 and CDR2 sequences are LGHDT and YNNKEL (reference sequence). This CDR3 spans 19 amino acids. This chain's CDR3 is CASSQRRLAGVAGAYEQYF. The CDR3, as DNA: TGTGCCAGCAGCCAACGCCGGCTAGCGGGAGTGGCGGGGGCCTACGAGCAGTACTTC.

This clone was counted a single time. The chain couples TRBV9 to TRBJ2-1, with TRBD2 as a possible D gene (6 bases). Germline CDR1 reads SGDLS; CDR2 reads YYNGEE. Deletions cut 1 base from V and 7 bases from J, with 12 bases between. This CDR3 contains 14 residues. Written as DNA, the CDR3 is TGTGCCAGCAGCGTAAATTATGGGAGGAATGAGCAGTTCTTC. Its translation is CASSVNYGRNEQFF.

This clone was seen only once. The CDR3 DNA follows: TGTGCCAGCAGTTTATATGGCAGATATAACTATGGCTACACCTTC. It is translated as CASSLYGRYNYGYTF. J is TRBJ1-2 and V is TRBV28; D not certain. Germline V gene data show CDR1 as MDHEN and CDR2 as SYDVKM. V lost 1 base and J 1 base, leaving 10 bases between the germline ends. This CDR3 region has 15 residues.

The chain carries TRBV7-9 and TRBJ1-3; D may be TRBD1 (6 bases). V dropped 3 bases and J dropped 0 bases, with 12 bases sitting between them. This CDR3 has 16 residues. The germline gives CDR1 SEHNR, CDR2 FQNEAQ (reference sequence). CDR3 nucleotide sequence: TGTGCCAGCAGCTTGGGGGCAGCAAGCTCTGGAAACACCATATATTTT. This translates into CASSLGAASSGNTIYF.

CDR3 in DNA: TGTGCCACCAACACTCCCCTCAGCTCTACCGGGGTAACTAATGAAAAACTGTTTTTT. Residues: CATNTPLSSTGVTNEKLFF. The V gene is TRBV15, the J gene TRBJ1-4; D remains unclear. Trimming took 7 bases from V and 1 from J, leaving 25 bases between them. The CDR3 extends over 19 amino acids. The germline V gene has CDR1 LNHNV and CDR2 YYDKDF (reference sequence).

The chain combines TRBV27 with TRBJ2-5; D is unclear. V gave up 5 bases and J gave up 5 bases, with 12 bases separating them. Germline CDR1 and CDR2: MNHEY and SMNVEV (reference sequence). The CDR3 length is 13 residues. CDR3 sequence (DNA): TGTGCCAGCAGTCCCCGAACTACGGAGACCCAGTACTTC. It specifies CASSPRTTETQYF.

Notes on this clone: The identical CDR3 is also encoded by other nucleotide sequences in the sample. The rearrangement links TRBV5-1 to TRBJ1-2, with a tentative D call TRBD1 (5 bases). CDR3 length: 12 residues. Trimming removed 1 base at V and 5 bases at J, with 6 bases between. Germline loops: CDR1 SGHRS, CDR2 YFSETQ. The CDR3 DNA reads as TGCGCCAGCAGCTTGCAGGGATATGGCTACACCTTC. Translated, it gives CASSLQGYGYTF.

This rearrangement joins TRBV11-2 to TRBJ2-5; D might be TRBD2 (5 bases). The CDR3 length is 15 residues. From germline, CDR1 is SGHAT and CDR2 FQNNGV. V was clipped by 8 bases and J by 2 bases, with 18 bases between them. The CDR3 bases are TGTGCCAGCTCATCCAGAGGGTCCGATCAAGAGACCCAGTACTTC. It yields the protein CASSSRGSDQETQYF.

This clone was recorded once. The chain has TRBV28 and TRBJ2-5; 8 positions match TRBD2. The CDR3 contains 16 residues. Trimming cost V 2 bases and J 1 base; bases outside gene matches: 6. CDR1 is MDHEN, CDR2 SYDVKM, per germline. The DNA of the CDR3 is TGTGCCAGCAGTTTAATGGGACTAGTGAGCCAAGAGACCCAGTACTTC. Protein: CASSLMGLVSQETQYF.

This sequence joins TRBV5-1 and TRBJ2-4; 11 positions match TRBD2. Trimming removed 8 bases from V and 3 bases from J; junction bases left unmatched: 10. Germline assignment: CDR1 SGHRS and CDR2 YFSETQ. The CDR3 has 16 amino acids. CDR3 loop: CASRLAGGGGKNIQYF. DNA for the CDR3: TGCGCCAGTCGCCTAGCGGGAGGCGGGGGCAAAAACATTCAGTACTTC.

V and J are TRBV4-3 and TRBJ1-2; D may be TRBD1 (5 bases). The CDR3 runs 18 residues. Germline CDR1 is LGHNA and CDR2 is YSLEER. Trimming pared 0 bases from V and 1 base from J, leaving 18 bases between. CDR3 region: CASSQDLETVRFNYGYTF. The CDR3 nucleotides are TGCGCCAGCAGCCAAGATCTCGAGACAGTTCGATTTAACTATGGCTACACCTTC.

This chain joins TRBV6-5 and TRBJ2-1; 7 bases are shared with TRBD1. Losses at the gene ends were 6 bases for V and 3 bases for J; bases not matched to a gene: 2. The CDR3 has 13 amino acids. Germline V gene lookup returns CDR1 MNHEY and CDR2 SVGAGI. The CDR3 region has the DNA TGTGCCAGCAGACAGGGGAACTACAATGAGCAGTTCTTC. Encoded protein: CASRQGNYNEQFF.